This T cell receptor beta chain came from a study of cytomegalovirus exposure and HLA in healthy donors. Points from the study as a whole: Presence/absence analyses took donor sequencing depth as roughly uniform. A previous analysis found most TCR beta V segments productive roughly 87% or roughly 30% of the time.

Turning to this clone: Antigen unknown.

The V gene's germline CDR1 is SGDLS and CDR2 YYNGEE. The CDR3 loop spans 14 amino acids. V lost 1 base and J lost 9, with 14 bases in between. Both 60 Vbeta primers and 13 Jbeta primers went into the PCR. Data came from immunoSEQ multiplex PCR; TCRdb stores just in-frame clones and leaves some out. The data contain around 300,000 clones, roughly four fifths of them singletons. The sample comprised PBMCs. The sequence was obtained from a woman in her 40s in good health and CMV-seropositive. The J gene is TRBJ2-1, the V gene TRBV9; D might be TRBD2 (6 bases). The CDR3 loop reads CASSVQGGFGEQFF. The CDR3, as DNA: TGTGCCAGCAGCGTACAAGGAGGGTTTGGTGAGCAGTTCTTC.